This note documents a single TCR beta chain sequence. Original handling: For nucleated cells, counts were estimated from reference gene primer amplification. TCRdb's table, derived via immunoSEQ multiplex PCR, lists solely in-frame clones and lacks some. V, J and clone size reflect that table, while D and trimming were determined from the DNA. The sample has under 400,000 clones; almost 90% are singletons. V lost 3 bases, J lost 4 bases, and 15 bases lay in between. The germline CDR1 and CDR2 sequences are LGHDT and YNNKEL (reference sequence). CDR3 size: 15 residues. The sample originates from a study of blood T cell repertoires in COVID-19. The wider study: Whether acute or convalescent, the COVID-19 samples came from the United States, Italy and Spain. The analysed material was cDNA or gDNA that came from T cells, B-cell-depleted T cells, or PBMCs.

The sample taken for sequencing was peripheral blood. This rearrangement joins TRBV3-1 (or the pseudogene TRBV3-2) to TRBJ1-1, with D perhaps matching TRBD1 (6 bases). This receptor was taken from a man aged 18 to 30 with active or convalescent COVID-19. The CDR3 DNA sequence: TGTGCCAGCAGCCAGGGACAAGTGGGATTCACTGAAGCTTTCTTT. It is translated as CASSQGQVGFTEAFF.